What follows are 27 T cell receptor beta chains derived from one specimen sequenced in a study of T cells in tumors after PD-1 blockade. The table came from immunoSEQ multiplex PCR; TCRdb's copy has only in-frame clones and leaves some out. The data hold 15,000 or so clones, with about 80% observed a single time. Sequenced here: PBMCs, sampled after anti-PD-1 treatment. These receptors all stem from a human donor with basal cell carcinoma.

CDR3 residues: CASSLDLGYGYTF. CDR3 nucleotide sequence: TGTGCCAGCAGCTTGGACTTGGGGTATGGCTACACCTTC. The chain recombines TRBV5-5 with TRBJ1-2; D remains unclear. Germline CDR1 and CDR2: SGHKS and YYEKEE (reference sequence). Trimming pared 0 bases from V and 5 bases from J, leaving 8 bases between. The CDR3 is 13 amino acids.

The chain recombines TRBV29-1 with TRBJ2-7, with D perhaps TRBD2 (6 bases). V was clipped by 7 bases and J by 4 bases, with 17 bases between them. Per germline, CDR1 SQVTM and CDR2 ANQGSEA. The CDR3 contains 13 residues. The CDR3 DNA follows: TGCAGCGCTCACGAGGCGGGGAGGTACGAGCAGTACTTC. The encoded protein is CSAHEAGRYEQYF.

The CDR3 nucleotides read TGTGCCAGCAGCTTAGCAGGGACAGCCTACGAGCAGTACTTC. Amino acid sequence: CASSLAGTAYEQYF. The V and J genes are TRBV7-2 and TRBJ2-7, with TRBD1 identical over 7 bases. With V trimmed by 0 bases and J by 2 bases, 1 base remained unmatched. From germline, CDR1 is SGHTA and CDR2 FQGNSA. The CDR3 runs 14 residues. Based on the CDR3 plus reference TRBV7-2 and TRBJ2-7, the full variable domain is GAGVSQSPSNKVTEKGKDVELRCDPISGHTALYWYRQSLGQGLEFLIYFQGNSAPDKSGLPSDRFSAERTGGSVSTLTIQRTQQEDSAVYLCASSLAGTAYEQYFGPGTRLTVT.

V usage is TRBV6-5 and J usage is TRBJ1-1; D ambiguous. Germline V CDR1 and CDR2: MNHEY, SVGAGI. This CDR3 spans 13 amino acids. V was pared by 4 bases and J by 2 bases, with 8 bases between. This chain's CDR3 is CASSWRVNTEAFF. CDR3 bases: TGTGCCAGCAGTTGGCGGGTAAACACTGAAGCTTTCTTT.

This chain connects TRBV19 to TRBJ2-1; D not resolved. The ends were cut back, 7 bases at V and 8 bases at J, with 15 bases in the middle. Germline V gives CDR1 LNHDA, CDR2 SQIVND (reference sequence). The CDR3 runs 13 residues. This chain's CDR3 is CASKSARSYEQFF. The CDR3 bases are TGTGCCAGTAAATCGGCTAGAAGCTATGAGCAGTTCTTC.

The gene calls are TRBV5-1 and TRBJ2-3; 7 positions match TRBD2. The CDR3 extends over 15 amino acids. Unmatched junction bases numbered 4, after V lost 1 base and J lost 2 bases. Germline CDR1 and CDR2: SGHRS and YFSETQ. The CDR3 region is CASSLQRGYTDTQYF. The CDR3 DNA sequence: TGCGCCAGCAGCTTGCAGCGGGGATACACAGATACGCAGTATTTT.

The genes are TRBV4-3 and TRBJ2-3; D is unclear. Deletions cut 0 bases from V and 6 bases from J, with 7 bases between. The germline V gene encodes CDR1 LGHNA and CDR2 YSLEER. CDR3 length equals 13 residues. The CDR3 nucleotides read TGCGCCAGCAGCCAAGAATGGCGGGATACGCAGTATTTT. Its translation: CASSQEWRDTQYF.

The chain employs TRBV11-3 and TRBJ2-1, with D tentatively TRBD2 (5 bases). The CDR3 is made up of 13 amino acids. V was shortened by 3 bases and J by 9 bases, with 12 bases between the two germline ends. The germline V gene encodes CDR1 SGHNT and CDR2 YENEEA. For the CDR3, the DNA is TGTGCCAGCAGCTTCCGGGAATTTGGTGAGCAGTTCTTC. Its translation: CASSFREFGEQFF.

The chain recombines TRBV6-6 with TRBJ2-1; 14 nucleotides line up with TRBD2. This CDR3 region has 17 residues. The V segment lost 5 bases and the J segment 7 bases; nucleotides outside the gene matches: 10. The germline V gene encodes CDR1 MNHNY and CDR2 SVGAGI (reference sequence). As DNA, the CDR3 is TGTGCCAGCAGTCCCCGGACTAGCGGGAGGTTGGCGAATGAGCAGTTCTTC. Amino acid sequence: CASSPRTSGRLANEQFF.

This clone is labeled large. The rearrangement joins TRBV4-1 to TRBJ1-1, with D unclear. V was clipped by 4 bases and J by 4 bases, with 19 bases between them. The CDR3 is 16 residues long. CDR1 is MGHRA, CDR2 YSYEKL, per germline. The CDR3 bases are TGCGCCAGCAGCCCCCTTCCGGCCGAGGCCTTCACTGAAGCTTTCTTT. Encoded protein: CASSPLPAEAFTEAFF.

The gene calls are TRBV7-3 and TRBJ2-2, with D possibly being TRBD2 (5 bases). Between the trimmed V and J ends, which lost 2 bases and 5 bases, there was a span of 6 bases. The CDR3 runs 13 residues. The germline V gene has CDR1 SGHTA and CDR2 FQGTGA. The CDR3 sequence is CASSLRGTGELFF. CDR3 in DNA: TGTGCCAGCAGCTTACGGGGTACCGGGGAGCTGTTTTTT.

V and J are TRBV2 and TRBJ1-2; the match to TRBD1 covers 8 bases. V shed 4 bases and J 4 bases; nucleotides not matched to a gene: 5. This CDR3 spans 14 amino acids. The germline CDR1 and CDR2 sequences are SNHLY and FYNNEI. CDR3 sequence (DNA): TGTGCCAGCAGTGCTCAGGGGGCAGGCTATGGCTACACCTTC. It specifies CASSAQGAGYGYTF.

CDR3 amino acids: CASSGTGGTVGELFF. The CDR3 DNA is TGTGCCAGTAGTGGGACAGGGGGCACGGTCGGGGAGCTGTTTTTT. The chain couples TRBV19 to TRBJ2-2, with 12 bases identical to TRBD1. V lost 5 bases and J lost 7; bases outside the gene matches: 5. Germline-derived CDR1 and CDR2 are LNHDA and SQIVND (reference sequence). CDR3 length equals 15 residues.

This chain connects TRBV6-5 to TRBJ2-5; D uncertain. Germline V gives CDR1 MNHEY, CDR2 SVGAGI. This CDR3 spans 14 amino acids. Trimming left V 4 bases short and J 0 bases short, with 9 bases between. The CDR3 DNA reads TGTGCCAGCAGTTGCCGGAGAGACCAAGAGACCCAGTACTTC. Translation gives CASSCRRDQETQYF.

This clone was counted only a few times. The chain has TRBV28 and TRBJ1-5; 10 bases map to TRBD1. Germline V gives CDR1 MDHEN, CDR2 SYDVKM. Trimming cost V 7 bases and J 3 bases; bases outside gene matches: 9. The CDR3 totals 16 residues. The CDR3 sequence: CASIPPGQGDNQPQHF. In DNA form, the CDR3 reads TGTGCCAGCATTCCCCCCGGACAGGGGGACAATCAGCCCCAGCATTTT.

The rearrangement uses TRBV5-1 and TRBJ2-5, with TRBD1 matching 9 bases. CDR3 length: 15 amino acids. Germline CDR1 and CDR2: SGHRS and YFSETQ. Trimming cost V 2 bases and J 3 bases; bases outside gene matches: 5. CDR3 sequence reads: CASSLQGAGEETQYF. CDR3 nucleotide sequence: TGCGCCAGCAGCTTACAGGGGGCAGGGGAAGAGACCCAGTACTTC.

This clone is judged medium-sized. This chain connects TRBV11-1 to TRBJ2-3, with unresolved D. Per the germline V gene, CDR1 is SGHAT and CDR2 is FQDESV (reference sequence). The V gene lost 7 bases and the J gene lost 0 bases, with 14 bases spanning the gap. CDR3 length equals 15 residues. As DNA, the CDR3 is TGTGCCAGCACCTCCACAGATCCTAGCACAGATACGCAGTATTTT. Its protein is CASTSTDPSTDTQYF.

The chain carries TRBV9 and TRBJ2-5; maybe TRBD2 (6 bases). Germline values: CDR1 SGDLS, CDR2 YYNGEE. The CDR3 sequence is 15 residues long. Between the trimmed V and J ends, which lost 3 bases and 5 bases, there was a span of 17 bases. The CDR3 loop reads CASSASRGGGETQYF. CDR3 sequence (DNA): TGTGCCAGCAGCGCCTCCCGTGGTGGGGGGGAGACCCAGTACTTC.

This clone was recorded once. The chain combines TRBV7-2 with TRBJ1-2; 8 positions agree with TRBD1. There are 13 residues in the CDR3. Germline CDR1 is SGHTA and CDR2 is FQGNSA. The junction had 7 bases not matched to a gene; V was cut back by 1 base and J by 12 bases. CDR3: CASSLGADRAHTF. CDR3 DNA: TGTGCCAGCAGCTTAGGCGCGGACAGGGCCCACACCTTC.

The chain links TRBV5-1 to TRBJ2-3; D possibly matches TRBD1 or TRBD2 (5 bases each). In germline, CDR1 is SGHRS, CDR2 YFSETQ. The CDR3 has 14 amino acids. V lost 4 bases to trimming and J lost 5 bases, with 14 bases between them. CDR3 protein: CASSQGTPGDTQYF. CDR3 nucleotide sequence: TGCGCCAGCAGCCAAGGGACCCCAGGAGATACGCAGTATTTT.

The chain combines TRBV19 with TRBJ2-7, with D possibly TRBD2 on 5 matching bases. CDR3 length: 10 amino acids. V shed 8 bases and J shed 12 bases, with 14 bases lying between them. Germline CDR1 LNHDA, CDR2 SQIVND (reference sequence). The CDR3 DNA follows: TGTGCCAGTCCCCTGAGGGATGGGTACTTC. It translates to CASPLRDGYF.

This clone appeared a few times. J is TRBJ2-3 and V is TRBV5-5, with a possible D match to TRBD1 (6 bases). In germline, CDR1 is SGHKS, CDR2 YYEKEE (reference sequence). The CDR3 loop spans 16 amino acids. Trimming removed 2 bases from V and 2 bases from J, with 15 bases in between. The CDR3 DNA follows: TGTGCCAGCAGCTTATTGGGAAGGGGGACCACAGATACGCAGTATTTT. It codes for CASSLLGRGTTDTQYF. The whole variable domain, remainder taken from reference TRBV5-5 and TRBJ2-3, is DAGVTQSPTHLIKTRGQQVTLRCSPISGHKSVSWYQQVLGQGPQFIFQYYEKEERGRGNFPDRFSARQFPNYSSELNVNALLLGDSALYLCASSLLGRGTTDTQYFGPGTRLTVL.

In DNA, the CDR3 is TGTGCCAGCAGTCATTTTAGCGGGGAGACCCAGTACTTC. The encoded protein is CASSHFSGETQYF. This chain connects TRBV12-3 or TRBV12-4 to TRBJ2-5; TRBD2 matches at 7 bases. The junction had 5 bases not matched to a gene; V was cut back by 5 bases and J by 5 bases. The CDR3 sequence is 13 residues long.

The chain uses TRBV19 and TRBJ2-7, with D tentatively TRBD2 (5 bases). This CDR3 spans 13 amino acids. V lost 6 bases, J lost 7 bases, and 16 bases lay in between. The germline V gene has CDR1 LNHDA and CDR2 SQIVND (reference sequence). The CDR3 sequence: CASSQDSFREQYF. The DNA of the CDR3 is TGTGCCAGTAGCCAGGACTCCTTTAGAGAGCAGTACTTC.

This clone appeared a single time. The rearrangement links TRBV27 to TRBJ2-1; D ambiguous. Germline loops: CDR1 MNHEY, CDR2 SMNVEV (reference sequence). The V end was cut by 2 bases, the J end by 8 bases, with 7 bases between. This CDR3 has 12 amino acids. The CDR3 sequence: CASSLGRDEQFF. DNA of the CDR3: TGTGCCAGCAGTTTAGGTAGGGATGAGCAGTTCTTC.

This chain connects TRBV7-9 to TRBJ1-2; no clear D gene. The V end lost 5 bases, the J end lost 1 base, and 8 bases lay between the germline ends. Germline CDR1 is SEHNR and CDR2 is FQNEAQ (reference sequence). The CDR3 length is 13 residues. CDR3 bases: TGTGCCAGCAGCGCCGTGGGTAACTATGGCTACACCTTC. Encoded protein: CASSAVGNYGYTF.

This chain joins TRBV5-1 and TRBJ1-1; 9 bases line up with TRBD1. This CDR3 contains 15 residues. Germline CDR1 and CDR2: SGHRS and YFSETQ. J lost 3 bases, V lost 4 bases, and 7 bases had no gene match. The CDR3 nucleotides are TGCGCCAGCAGCGCCGGGACAGGGTTATACACTGAAGCTTTCTTT. Its translation is CASSAGTGLYTEAFF.